The 20 T cell receptor beta chains below were found in one sample sequenced in a study of naive CD8 T cells in extremely preterm neonates. Method: immunoSEQ multiplex PCR; TCRdb's copy keeps in-frame clones and lacks some. The sample contains about 7,000 clones, 95% to 98% of which appear only once. Sequencing was performed on naive CD8+ T cells from blood. These receptors all come from a human donor in good health.

This clone is a singleton in its sample. This rearrangement joins TRBV9 to TRBJ1-2; weak D call: TRBD1 (6 bases). The germline V and J ends were trimmed by 3 bases and 12 bases, with 27 bases remaining between them. Germline V gene data show CDR1 as SGDLS and CDR2 as YYNGEE. CDR3 length: 16 amino acids. The CDR3 DNA sequence: TGTGCCAGCAGCGGGGAGGGGGGGTCTGAGCCCTCCGGCCACACCTTC. It specifies CASSGEGGSEPSGHTF.

The chain joins TRBV28 to TRBJ2-5; D is ambiguous. Germline V lookup: CDR1 MDHEN, CDR2 SYDVKM. This CDR3 is 13 amino acids long. V shed 3 bases and J shed 7 bases, with 12 bases lying between them. CDR3 DNA: TGTGCCAGCAGTTTTGGCCCCTCAGGGACCCAGTACTTC. It codes for CASSFGPSGTQYF.

This rearrangement joins TRBV6-6 to TRBJ1-5, with D hard to call. The V end lost 2 bases, the J end lost 5 bases, and 10 bases lay between the germline ends. This CDR3 is 14 amino acids long. Germline-derived CDR1 and CDR2 are MNHNY and SVGAGI (reference sequence). The CDR3 region is CASSYTTLDQPQHF. The CDR3 region has the DNA TGTGCCAGCAGTTACACAACCCTCGATCAGCCCCAGCATTTT.

The chain combines TRBV19 with TRBJ1-5; D is perhaps TRBD1 (6 bases). Trimming took 5 bases from V and 4 from J, leaving 12 bases between them. CDR3 size: 14 residues. Germline assignment: CDR1 LNHDA and CDR2 SQIVND (reference sequence). The CDR3 DNA is TGTGCCAGTAGTGTCGACAGGAGTAATCAGCCCCAGCATTTT. Protein: CASSVDRSNQPQHF.

V gene TRBV21-1 combines with J gene TRBJ2-2; the table's D call TRBD1 went unverified against the DNA. TRBV21-1 constitutes a pseudogene. This CDR3 is built from 18 residues. The CDR3 loop reads CASSEMGQPNSNTGELFF. The CDR3 bases are TGTGCCAGCAGCGAGATGGGACAACCCAACTCGAACACCGGGGAGCTGTTTTTT.

V gene TRBV7-8 combines with J gene TRBJ1-1; 7 bases are shared with TRBD1. The V gene's germline CDR1 is SGHVS and CDR2 FQNEAQ. The CDR3 loop spans 15 amino acids. V trimming: 5 bases; J trimming: 0 bases; junction bases outside the gene matches: 6. The CDR3 reads CASSPRTGMNTEAFF. In DNA form, the CDR3 reads TGTGCCAGCAGCCCCCGGACAGGCATGAACACTGAAGCTTTCTTT.

This clone was seen once. The CDR3 DNA reads as TGTGCCAGCAGCACCGCACCCGGGACTCCCTACTACGAGCAGTACTTC. It translates to CASSTAPGTPYYEQYF. This chain links TRBV7-6 with TRBJ2-7; TRBD2 is a possible D gene (6 bases). Germline assignment: CDR1 SGHVS and CDR2 FNYEAQ. Between the trimmed V and J ends, which lost 5 bases and 3 bases, there was a span of 20 bases. This CDR3 contains 16 residues.

V is TRBV11-2 and J is TRBJ2-2; 8 bases align to TRBD2. After removal of 8 bases from V and 3 bases from J, the junction contained 11 bases not matched to a gene. Germline V gives CDR1 SGHAT, CDR2 FQNNGV. The CDR3 totals 16 residues. Here the CDR3 reads CASPKLGLADTGELFF. In nucleotides, the CDR3 is TGTGCCAGCCCCAAATTAGGACTAGCCGACACCGGGGAGCTGTTTTTT.

CDR3 sequence (DNA): TGCGCCAGCAGCCAAGCGTCTGCCGGGGGGCTCGCCTACGAGCAGTACTTC. Protein product: CASSQASAGGLAYEQYF. V is TRBV4-3 and J is TRBJ2-7; TRBD2 is a possible D gene (7 bases). The CDR3 is made up of 17 amino acids. The ends were cut back, 1 base at V and 2 bases at J, with 18 bases in the middle. Germline V gene lookup returns CDR1 LGHNA and CDR2 YSLEER.

This chain uses TRBV9 with TRBJ1-2, with 8 bases lining up with TRBD1. Unmatched junction bases numbered 11, after V lost 4 bases and J lost 6 bases. CDR1 is SGDLS, CDR2 YYNGEE, per germline. This CDR3 region has 15 residues. In DNA, the CDR3 is TGTGCCAGCAGCCCACCCCCCGACAGGGGAGATGGCTACACCTTC. It translates to CASSPPPDRGDGYTF.

V gene TRBV7-6 combines with J gene TRBJ1-3; a possible D gene is TRBD1 (6 bases). The CDR3 extends over 17 amino acids. Trimming took 5 bases from V and 1 from J, leaving 18 bases between them. Germline-derived CDR1 and CDR2 are SGHVS and FNYEAQ. In nucleotides, the CDR3 is TGTGCCAGCAGCGTCCTCCCGGGACATCGATCTGGAAACACCATATATTTT. Its protein product is CASSVLPGHRSGNTIYF.

The V gene is TRBV9, the J gene TRBJ1-1; D is ambiguous. Per the germline V gene, CDR1 is SGDLS and CDR2 is YYNGEE. The V end lost 2 bases, the J end lost 1 base, and 6 bases lay between the germline ends. This CDR3 comprises 13 residues. CDR3 sequence reads: CASSVGANTEAFF. The CDR3 DNA reads as TGTGCCAGCAGCGTGGGAGCGAACACTGAAGCTTTCTTT. Combining the CDR3 with reference TRBV9 and TRBJ1-1 gives the whole variable domain DSGVTQTPKHLITATGQRVTLRCSPRSGDLSVYWYQQSLDQGLQFLIQYYNGEERAKGNILERFSAQQFPDLHSELNLSSLELGDSALYFCASSVGANTEAFFGQGTRLTVV.

The V and J genes are TRBV7-8 and TRBJ1-5; TRBD1 agrees at 10 bases. The V and J ends lost 3 bases and 5 bases, in that order; junction bases with no gene match: 4. This CDR3 region has 15 residues. The V gene's germline CDR1 is SGHVS and CDR2 FQNEAQ. The CDR3 region is CASSLWDRGDQPQHF. The CDR3 coding sequence is TGTGCCAGCAGCTTGTGGGACAGGGGTGATCAGCCCCAGCATTTT.

This chain joins TRBV27 and TRBJ2-1, with 10 positions matching TRBD2. The CDR3 length is 16 residues. The germline V gene has CDR1 MNHEY and CDR2 SMNVEV (reference sequence). Trimming at V came to 5 bases and at J to 1 base, leaving 5 bases not matched to a gene. The CDR3 region has the DNA TGTGCCAGCAGTCATATTAGCGGGGGGTCCTACAATGAGCAGTTCTTC. It yields the protein CASSHISGGSYNEQFF.

The chain carries TRBV28 and TRBJ1-5, with 8 nucleotides matching TRBD1. The length of the CDR3 is 15 residues. Germline loops: CDR1 MDHEN, CDR2 SYDVKM. J gave up 3 bases and V 3 bases, and 4 bases lay outside the gene matches. CDR3 loop: CASSLWTGSNQPQHF. The CDR3 coding sequence is TGTGCCAGCAGTTTGTGGACAGGGTCCAATCAGCCCCAGCATTTT.

This chain links TRBV19 with TRBJ1-5; D gene unclear. The CDR3 is 14 residues long. The V and J ends lost 3 bases and 4 bases respectively, with 10 bases between them. Looked up from germline, CDR1 is LNHDA and CDR2 is SQIVND (reference sequence). The CDR3 region is CASSIGGLNQPQHF. For the CDR3, the DNA is TGTGCCAGTAGTATTGGCGGGTTAAATCAGCCCCAGCATTTT.

The V and J genes are TRBV7-9 and TRBJ2-1; 8 bases agree with TRBD2. The trim removed 1 base at V and 8 bases at J, leaving 10 bases unmatched. The CDR3 has 16 amino acids. Germline V CDR1 and CDR2: SEHNR, FQNEAQ (reference sequence). CDR3 sequence: CASSLGFRRGADEQFF. Here the CDR3 DNA reads TGTGCCAGCAGCTTAGGGTTTCGGCGGGGGGCCGATGAGCAGTTCTTC. Supplemented by reference TRBV7-9 and TRBJ2-1, the full variable domain reads DTGVSQNPRHKITKRGQNVTFRCDPISEHNRLYWYRQTLGQGPEFLTYFQNEAQLEKSRLLSDRFSAERPKGSFSTLEIQRTEQGDSAMYLCASSLGFRRGADEQFFGPGTRLTVL.

This chain uses TRBV4-1 with TRBJ2-7; 8 nucleotides match TRBD2. The length of the CDR3 is 14 residues. Germline V gene data show CDR1 as MGHRA and CDR2 as YSYEKL. Unmatched junction bases numbered 3, after V lost 5 bases and J lost 0 bases. CDR3: CASSWRGVSYEQYF. The CDR3 DNA sequence: TGCGCCAGCAGCTGGCGGGGGGTCTCCTACGAGCAGTACTTC.

The chain recombines TRBV28 with TRBJ2-3; 15 bases are a match to TRBD2. Germline V gene lookup returns CDR1 MDHEN and CDR2 SYDVKM. The CDR3 consists of 16 residues. J lost 4 bases, V lost 2 bases, and 1 base had no gene match. The CDR3 DNA follows: TGTGCCAGCAGTTTAAGGACTAGCGGGGGGGCAGATACGCAGTATTTT. This sequence encodes CASSLRTSGGADTQYF.

This clone was recorded once. The chain combines TRBV25-1 with TRBJ1-2; the D is unclear. This CDR3 comprises 9 residues. Trimming took off 8 bases at V and 8 bases at J, with 6 bases between the two ends. Looked up from germline, CDR1 is MGHDK and CDR2 is SYGVNS. The CDR3 loop reads CASAQGYTF. The CDR3, as DNA: TGTGCCAGCGCCCAGGGCTACACCTTC.